Sequencing of this T cell receptor beta chain was carried out in a study of Ad26.COV2.S vaccination and SARS-CoV-2 variants. Notes on the study in general: TCR breadth and depth estimates may have understated total T cell responses.

Described treatment: approximately 18 received Ad26.COV2.S at low or high dose, single or two shots; about 5 received placebo; per-sample allocation not given. Samples were taken on day 63 after the first vaccine or placebo injection. Method: immunoSEQ multiplex PCR; TCRdb's copy keeps in-frame clones and lacks some. The sample shows a few hundred thousand clones, around 82% of them seen only once. With respect to this clone: The antigen is not known.

Sequences were derived from peripheral blood, sampled in a trial of Ad26.COV2.S vaccine versus placebo. This clonotype originated in a person between 18 and 65 years old who received the Ad26.COV2.S COVID-19 vaccine or a placebo.

DNA for the CDR3: TGTGCCAGCAGCTCTACCGGGACCGTAACCTTCGAGACCCAGTACTTC. Residues: CASSSTGTVTFETQYF. V and J are TRBV7-6 and TRBJ2-5; either TRBD1 or TRBD2 may fit D (5 bases each). V was cut by 4 bases and J by 5 bases, with 20 bases left in between. Germline CDR1 is SGHVS and CDR2 is FNYEAQ. CDR3 length: 16 amino acids.